Detailed here is one T cell receptor (beta chain). V was shortened by 4 bases and J by 0 bases, with 14 bases between the two germline ends. The CDR3 contains 16 residues. Germline V gene sequence: CDR1 SGHTA, CDR2 FQGNSA. cDNA molecules, individually, were tagged with unique molecular identifiers. TCRdb processed the 5' RACE reads anew with MiXCR; each CDR3 protein has one entry. Among more than 70,000 distinct CDR3 sequences listed, about 13% were seen once. This sample stems from a study of early T cells in non-severe SARS-CoV-2 infection. Study in general: Sequencing of bulk RNA from unsorted whole blood was done, without chain pairing.

The receptor was derived from an adult who was a healthcare worker with PCR-confirmed SARS-CoV-2 infection or an uninfected control (not recorded which). The source material was whole blood. This chain links TRBV7-2 with TRBJ2-3; D call uncertain. CDR3 residues: CASSYSSSASTDTQYF. The DNA of the CDR3 is TGTGCCAGCAGCTACTCCAGTTCCGCTAGCACAGATACGCAGTATTTT.